The next 17 T cell receptor beta chains were all read from a single sample in a study of vaccination and CD4 T cells after COVID-19. The Oncomine TCR Beta short-read assay generated sequence data from the DNA of cultured CD4+ T cells. MiXCR, applied by TCRdb to the PCR reads, yields one record per CDR3 protein. The table lists fewer than 20,000 distinct CDR3 sequences, around 74% of them singletons. This sample's treatment: roughly 10-day PBMC culture with coronavirus spike peptide pools or control peptides (ViraFEST assay). Their antigens remain unidentified. Source: CD4+ T cells from blood, cultured in vitro, taken after SARS-CoV-2 vaccination. These receptors were collected from a human donor who received a COVID-19 vaccine.

This rearrangement joins TRBV29-1 to TRBJ2-5; a weak D match, TRBD1 (5 bases). Germline V lookup: CDR1 SQVTM, CDR2 ANQGSEA. V shed 4 bases and J shed 2 bases, with 11 bases lying between them. The CDR3 is made up of 13 amino acids. Written as DNA, the CDR3 is TGCAGCGTTGGGTGGACATCACAAGAGACCCAGTACTTC. Translating gives CSVGWTSQETQYF.

The rearrangement links TRBV6-4 to TRBJ1-2; 11 nucleotides agree with TRBD1. Germline V gene lookup returns CDR1 MRHNA and CDR2 SNTAGT. With 5 bases clipped from V and 4 bases from J, the junction kept 3 bases outside the gene matches. The CDR3 runs to 14 residues. CDR3 sequence reads: CASSPGTGGYGYTF. CDR3 coding DNA: TGTGCCAGCAGTCCCGGGACAGGGGGCTATGGCTACACCTTC.

This sequence joins TRBV19 and TRBJ2-5, with 8 bases matching TRBD1. Germline V gene sequence: CDR1 LNHDA, CDR2 SQIVND (reference sequence). After removal of 6 bases from V and 5 bases from J, the junction contained 8 bases not matched to a gene. This CDR3 has 14 residues. CDR3 amino acids: CASSPGQGGETQYF. CDR3 coding DNA: TGTGCCAGTAGCCCCGGACAGGGTGGGGAGACCCAGTACTTC.

The rearrangement links TRBV27 to TRBJ1-2; tentatively, D is TRBD1 (5 bases). Germline loops: CDR1 MNHEY, CDR2 SMNVEV (reference sequence). Trimming removed 6 bases from V and 4 bases from J, with 18 bases in between. The CDR3 has 15 amino acids. This chain's CDR3 is CASSPSGLAAYGYTF. The CDR3 DNA is TGTGCCAGCAGCCCGTCGGGGCTCGCGGCCTATGGCTACACCTTC.

This chain links TRBV19 with TRBJ1-3; D remains ambiguous. CDR3 size: 16 residues. CDR1 is LNHDA and CDR2 is SQIVND in the germline V gene (reference sequence). The germline V and J ends were trimmed by 3 bases and 0 bases, with 12 bases remaining between them. CDR3 loop: CASSIDGGNSGNTIYF. In nucleotides, the CDR3 is TGTGCCAGTAGTATCGACGGAGGGAACTCTGGAAACACCATATATTTT.

This sequence joins TRBV7-9 and TRBJ1-1; no definite D call. This CDR3 is built from 12 residues. The germline CDR1 and CDR2 sequences are SEHNR and FQNEAQ (reference sequence). V was cut by 5 bases and J by 10 bases, with 14 bases left in between. The CDR3 coding sequence is TGTGCCAGCAGCCCGTATGACGAGGGAGCTTTCTTT. This codes for CASSPYDEGAFF.

The rearrangement uses TRBV30 and TRBJ1-6; the D gene is possibly TRBD1 (5 bases). CDR3 length: 15 residues. Trimming removed 0 bases at V and 7 bases at J, with 13 bases between. CDR1 is GTSNPN, CDR2 SVGIG, per germline (reference sequence). CDR3 DNA: TGTGCCTGGAGTGTCCGGATCGGGACCAATTCACCCCTCCACTTT. It is translated as CAWSVRIGTNSPLHF.

The gene calls are TRBV20-1 and TRBJ1-1; 10 positions agree with TRBD1. Germline CDR1 reads DFQATT; CDR2 reads SNEGSKA (reference sequence). The V gene end was trimmed by 1 base and the J gene end by 7 bases; junction bases not matched to a gene: 9. The CDR3 loop spans 15 amino acids. CDR3 sequence reads: CSARAPGQGIDEAFF. CDR3 coding DNA: TGCAGTGCTAGAGCTCCGGGACAGGGGATTGATGAAGCTTTCTTT.

This chain connects TRBV20-1 to TRBJ1-2, with D hard to call. Germline-derived CDR1 and CDR2 are DFQATT and SNEGSKA (reference sequence). Trimming took 0 bases from V and 0 from J, leaving 11 bases between them. This CDR3 is 15 amino acids long. The CDR3 reads CSARDLSTANYGYTF. The CDR3 DNA sequence: TGCAGTGCTAGAGACCTTTCTACCGCTAACTATGGCTACACCTTC.

The chain couples TRBV24-1 to TRBJ2-3, with D unresolved. The CDR3 runs 14 residues. In germline, CDR1 is KGHDR, CDR2 SFDVKD. V was clipped by 3 bases and J by 0 bases, with 6 bases between them. This CDR3 reads CATSDRMSTDTQYF. Written as DNA, the CDR3 is TGTGCCACCAGTGATAGAATGAGCACAGATACGCAGTATTTT.

The chain is built from TRBV20-1 and TRBJ2-2; 7 bases are shared with TRBD2. J gave up 0 bases and V 1 base, and 5 bases lay outside the gene matches. The CDR3 covers 16 residues. The germline gives CDR1 DFQATT, CDR2 SNEGSKA (reference sequence). This CDR3 is CSARVFAGANTGELFF. The DNA of the CDR3 is TGCAGTGCTAGAGTTTTCGCGGGGGCGAACACCGGGGAGCTGTTTTTT.

The genes are TRBV15 and TRBJ2-5; D unresolved. CDR1 LNHNV and CDR2 YYDKDF come from the germline V gene (reference sequence). This CDR3 contains 16 residues. Trimming pared 1 base from V and 1 base from J, leaving 13 bases between. CDR3 sequence: CATSRGVESIQETQYF. The CDR3 region has the DNA TGTGCCACCAGCAGAGGGGTGGAGTCTATCCAAGAGACCCAGTACTTC.

This chain joins TRBV2 and TRBJ1-1, with 9 nucleotides matching TRBD1. The CDR3 has 14 amino acids. Germline loops: CDR1 SNHLY, CDR2 FYNNEI. Germline trimming cut 5 bases from V and 3 bases from J; bases unmatched to any gene: 4. CDR3 DNA sequence: TGTGCCAGCAGTCTACAGGGGGCTTACACTGAAGCTTTCTTT. As protein: CASSLQGAYTEAFF.

The chain carries TRBV20-1 and TRBJ2-3, with 13 nucleotides matching TRBD2. This CDR3 contains 18 residues. The germline V gene encodes CDR1 DFQATT and CDR2 SNEGSKA (reference sequence). J was trimmed by 0 bases and V by 4 bases; bases with no gene match: 10. This CDR3 is CSAKKRGLAGTSTDTQYF. The CDR3 region has the DNA TGCAGTGCTAAGAAACGGGGACTAGCGGGGACTAGCACAGATACGCAGTATTTT.

V gene TRBV5-5 combines with J gene TRBJ2-7; 8 nucleotides align to TRBD2. This CDR3 region has 15 residues. Germline loops: CDR1 SGHKS, CDR2 YYEKEE (reference sequence). V gave up 0 bases and J gave up 0 bases; unmatched junction bases: 2. CDR3 sequence: CASSLVGGVSYEQYF. The CDR3 DNA reads TGTGCCAGCAGCTTGGTCGGGGGGGTCTCCTACGAGCAGTACTTC.

This chain connects TRBV6-1 to TRBJ2-5; tentatively, D is TRBD2 (6 bases). CDR1 and CDR2 from the germline V gene are MNHNS and SASEGT. The length of the CDR3 is 15 residues. V lost 0 bases to trimming and J lost 5 bases, with 13 bases between them. The CDR3 DNA reads TGTGCCAGCAGTGAAGCGCGGGGAAACGGCGAGACCCAGTACTTC. Protein product: CASSEARGNGETQYF.

The chain carries TRBV6-1 and TRBJ1-5; 9 positions agree with TRBD1. Germline assignment: CDR1 MNHNS and CDR2 SASEGT. Unmatched junction bases numbered 4, after V lost 0 bases and J lost 4 bases. There are 16 residues in the CDR3. Here the CDR3 DNA reads TGTGCCAGCAGTGAAGCGCGGGGGACAGGGAATCAGCCCCAGCATTTT. As protein: CASSEARGTGNQPQHF.